The T cell receptor (beta chain) under discussion was sequenced for a study of low-dose radiotherapy and immunotherapy resistance in tumors. Overall study context: It was 1 Gy per fraction every two weeks that Cohort 2 received, adding up to 13 Gy over 26 weeks. The 200 mg/m2 dose of intravenous cyclophosphamide was given every two weeks, one day before radiation and immunotherapy.

The CDR3 has 15 residues. Trimming pared 5 bases from V and 3 bases from J, leaving 17 bases between. The germline gives CDR1 SEHNR, CDR2 FQNEAQ (reference sequence). TRAV and TRBV primers primed cDNA for both TCRalpha and TCRbeta. The PCR that amplified TCRs ran for approximately 20 cycles, relying on a constant-region primer and a V-primer adapter. One entry per CDR3 protein, called by TCRdb with MiXCR from the reads. This table has 60,000 to 90,000 distinct CDR3 sequences, 30% to 40% appearing once. Time point in this sample: before trial treatment. Donors, who were enrolled in a single-arm phase I dose-escalation trial, received nivolumab, ipilimumab, aspirin, low-dose cyclophosphamide and low-dose radiotherapy.

The input for sequencing was PBMCs, taken before treatment. This chain links TRBV7-9 with TRBJ2-7, with D possibly matching TRBD2 (5 bases). This clonotype was obtained from a female donor with ovarian cancer. The CDR3 loop reads CASSPSGRRSYEQYF. Written as DNA, the CDR3 is TGTGCCAGCAGCCCCTCCGGACGGAGGAGCTACGAGCAGTACTTC.